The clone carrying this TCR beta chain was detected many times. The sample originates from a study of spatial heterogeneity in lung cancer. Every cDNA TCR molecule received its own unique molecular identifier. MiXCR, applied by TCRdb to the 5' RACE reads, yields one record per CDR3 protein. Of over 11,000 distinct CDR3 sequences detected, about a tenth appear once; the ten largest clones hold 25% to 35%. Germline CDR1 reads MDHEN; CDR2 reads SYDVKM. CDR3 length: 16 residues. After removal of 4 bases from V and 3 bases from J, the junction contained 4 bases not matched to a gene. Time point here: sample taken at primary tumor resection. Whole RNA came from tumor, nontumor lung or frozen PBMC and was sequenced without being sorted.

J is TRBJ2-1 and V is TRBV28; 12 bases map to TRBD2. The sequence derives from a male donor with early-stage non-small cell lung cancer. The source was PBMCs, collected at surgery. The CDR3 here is CASSSGLAGFYNEQFF. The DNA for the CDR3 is TGTGCCAGCAGTTCCGGACTAGCGGGATTCTACAATGAGCAGTTCTTC.